The present T cell receptor beta chain was sequenced within a study of neurological immune-mediated disorders. This CDR3 region has 13 residues. Germline V gives CDR1 SGHTA, CDR2 FQGNSA. V lost 5 bases and J 4 bases, leaving 12 bases between the germline ends. One entry per CDR3 protein results from TCRdb running MiXCR on the 5' RACE reads. The sample includes fewer than 60,000 distinct CDR3 sequences, 10% of them seen just once. Preparation of the unsorted libraries drew on 2 million PBMCs stored at -80 C. Ten or more counts support this clonotype. Sequencing used PBMCs. The chain joins TRBV7-2 to TRBJ2-7; D might be TRBD1 (5 bases). This TCR was sampled from an older man with HTLV-1-associated myelopathy (HAM/TSP). The CDR3 spells CASSRQGVYEQYF. The CDR3 DNA is TGTGCCAGCAGCCGCCAAGGGGTATACGAGCAGTACTTC.